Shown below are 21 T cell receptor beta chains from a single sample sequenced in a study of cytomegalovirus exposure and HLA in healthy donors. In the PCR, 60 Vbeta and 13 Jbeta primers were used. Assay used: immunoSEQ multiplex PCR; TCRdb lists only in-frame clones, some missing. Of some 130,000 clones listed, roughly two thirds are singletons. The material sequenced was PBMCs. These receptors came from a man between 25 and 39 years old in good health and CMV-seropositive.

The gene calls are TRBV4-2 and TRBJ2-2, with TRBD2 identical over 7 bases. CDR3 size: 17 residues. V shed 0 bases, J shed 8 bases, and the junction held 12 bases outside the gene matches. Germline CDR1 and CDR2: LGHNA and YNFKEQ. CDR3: CASSQDSLAAEVGELFF. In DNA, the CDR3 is TGTGCCAGCAGCCAAGATAGTCTAGCGGCCGAGGTGGGGGAGCTGTTTTTT.

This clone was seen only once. DNA of the CDR3: TGTGCCAGCAGCGCGGGACTAGTCTCCTACAATGAGCAGTTCTTC. Translated: CASSAGLVSYNEQFF. J is TRBJ2-1 and V is TRBV7-3; 8 positions match TRBD2. Germline trimming cut 5 bases from V and 0 bases from J; bases unmatched to any gene: 3. This CDR3 region has 15 residues. The germline V gene encodes CDR1 SGHTA and CDR2 FQGTGA.

The CDR3 bases are TGTGCCAGCAGTTTTCAGACTAGCGCCTTCTCCTACGAGCAGTACTTC. This sequence encodes CASSFQTSAFSYEQYF. The chain recombines TRBV6-5 with TRBJ2-7; TRBD2 matches at 8 bases. The CDR3 has 16 residues. The germline CDR1 and CDR2 sequences are MNHEY and SVGAGI. V was clipped by 4 bases and J by 0 bases; unmatched bases: 8.

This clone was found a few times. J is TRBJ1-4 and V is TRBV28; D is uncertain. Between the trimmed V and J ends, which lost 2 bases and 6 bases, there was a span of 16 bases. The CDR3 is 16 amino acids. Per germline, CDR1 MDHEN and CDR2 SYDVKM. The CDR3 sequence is CASSLSSDKLYEKLFF. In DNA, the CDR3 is TGTGCCAGCAGTTTAAGTTCCGACAAATTGTATGAAAAACTGTTTTTT.

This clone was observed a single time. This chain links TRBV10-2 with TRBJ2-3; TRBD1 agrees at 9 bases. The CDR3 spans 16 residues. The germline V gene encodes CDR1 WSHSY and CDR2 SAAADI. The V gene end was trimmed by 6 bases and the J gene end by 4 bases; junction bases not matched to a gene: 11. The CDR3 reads CASSRQGEGGPDTQYF. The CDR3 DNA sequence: TGCGCCAGCAGCCGACAGGGGGAGGGAGGGCCAGATACGCAGTATTTT.

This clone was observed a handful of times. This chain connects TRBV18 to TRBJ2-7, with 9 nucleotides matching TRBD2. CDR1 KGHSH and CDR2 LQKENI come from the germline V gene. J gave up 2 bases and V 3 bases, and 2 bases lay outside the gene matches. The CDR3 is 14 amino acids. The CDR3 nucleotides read TGTGCCAGCTCACCGGGACTAGCTACCTACGAGCAGTACTTC. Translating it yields CASSPGLATYEQYF.

This chain's CDR3 is CASSPAHRTSGRFYEQYF. CDR3 nucleotides: TGTGCCAGCAGCCCCGCACATCGGACTAGCGGGAGGTTCTACGAGCAGTACTTC. The chain links TRBV4-2 to TRBJ2-7, with 14 bases identical to TRBD2. Germline V lookup: CDR1 LGHNA, CDR2 YNFKEQ. V shed 4 bases, J shed 3 bases, and the junction held 11 bases outside the gene matches. The CDR3 consists of 18 residues.

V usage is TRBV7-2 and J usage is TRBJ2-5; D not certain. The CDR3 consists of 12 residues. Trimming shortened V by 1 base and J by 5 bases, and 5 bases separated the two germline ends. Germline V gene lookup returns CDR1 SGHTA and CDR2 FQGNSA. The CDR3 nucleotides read TGTGCCAGCAGCTTAGGTCCGGAGACCCAGTACTTC. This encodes CASSLGPETQYF. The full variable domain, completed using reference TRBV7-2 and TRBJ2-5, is GAGVSQSPSNKVTEKGKDVELRCDPISGHTALYWYRQSLGQGLEFLIYFQGNSAPDKSGLPSDRFSAERTGGSVSTLTIQRTQQEDSAVYLCASSLGPETQYFGPGTRLLVL.

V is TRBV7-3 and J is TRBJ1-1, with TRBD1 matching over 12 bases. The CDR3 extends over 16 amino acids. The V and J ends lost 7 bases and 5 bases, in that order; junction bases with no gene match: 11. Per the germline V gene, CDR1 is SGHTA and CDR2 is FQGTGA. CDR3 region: CASTPRDRGQGTEAFF. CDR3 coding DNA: TGTGCCAGCACCCCTCGGGACAGGGGGCAGGGGACTGAAGCTTTCTTT.

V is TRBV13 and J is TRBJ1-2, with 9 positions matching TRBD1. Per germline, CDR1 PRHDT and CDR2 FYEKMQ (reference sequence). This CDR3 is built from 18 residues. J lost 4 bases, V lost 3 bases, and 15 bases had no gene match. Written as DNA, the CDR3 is TGTGCCAGCAGCTTTATGTTTGACGACAGGGGGGTCGGCTATGGCTACACCTTC. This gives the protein CASSFMFDDRGVGYGYTF.

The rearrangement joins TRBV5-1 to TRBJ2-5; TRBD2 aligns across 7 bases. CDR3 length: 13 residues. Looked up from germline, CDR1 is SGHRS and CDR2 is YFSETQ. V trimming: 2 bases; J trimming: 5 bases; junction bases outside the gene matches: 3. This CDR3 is CASSFGRMETQYF. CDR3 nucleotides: TGCGCCAGCAGCTTCGGGAGGATGGAGACCCAGTACTTC.

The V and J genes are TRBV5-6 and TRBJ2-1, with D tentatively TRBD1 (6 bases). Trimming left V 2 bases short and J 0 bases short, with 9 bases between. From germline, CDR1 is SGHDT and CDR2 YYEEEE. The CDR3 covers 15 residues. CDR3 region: CASSFRGNSYNEQFF. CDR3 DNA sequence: TGTGCCAGCAGCTTTAGGGGGAACTCCTACAATGAGCAGTTCTTC.

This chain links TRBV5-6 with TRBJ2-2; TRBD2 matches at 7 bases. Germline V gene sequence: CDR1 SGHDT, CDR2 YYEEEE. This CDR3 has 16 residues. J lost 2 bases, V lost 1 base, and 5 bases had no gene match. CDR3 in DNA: TGTGCCAGCAGCTTGTGGAGCGGGATCAACACCGGGGAGCTGTTTTTT. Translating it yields CASSLWSGINTGELFF.

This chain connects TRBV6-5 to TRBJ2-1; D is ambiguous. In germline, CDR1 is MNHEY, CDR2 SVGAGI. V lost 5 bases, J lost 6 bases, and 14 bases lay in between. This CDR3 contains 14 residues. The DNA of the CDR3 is TGTGCCAGCAGTACGCCTGCTGGGCCCAATGAGCAGTTCTTC. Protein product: CASSTPAGPNEQFF.

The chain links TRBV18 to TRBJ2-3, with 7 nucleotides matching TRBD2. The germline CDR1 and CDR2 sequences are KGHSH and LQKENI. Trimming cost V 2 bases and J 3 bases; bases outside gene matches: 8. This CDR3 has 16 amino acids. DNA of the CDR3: TGTGCCAGCTCACCAACTTATCTAGCGGTGACAGATACGCAGTATTTT. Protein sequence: CASSPTYLAVTDTQYF.

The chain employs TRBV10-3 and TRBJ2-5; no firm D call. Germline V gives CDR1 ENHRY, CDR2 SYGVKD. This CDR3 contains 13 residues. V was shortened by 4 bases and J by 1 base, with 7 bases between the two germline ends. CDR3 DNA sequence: TGTGCCATCAGTGGCCACAGCCAAGAGACCCAGTACTTC. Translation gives CAISGHSQETQYF.

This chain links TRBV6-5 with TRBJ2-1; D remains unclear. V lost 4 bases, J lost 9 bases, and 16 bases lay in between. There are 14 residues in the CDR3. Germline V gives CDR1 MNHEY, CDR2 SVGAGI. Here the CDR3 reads CASSSPYMSSEQFF. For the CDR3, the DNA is TGTGCCAGCAGTTCCCCGTATATGTCGAGTGAGCAGTTCTTC.

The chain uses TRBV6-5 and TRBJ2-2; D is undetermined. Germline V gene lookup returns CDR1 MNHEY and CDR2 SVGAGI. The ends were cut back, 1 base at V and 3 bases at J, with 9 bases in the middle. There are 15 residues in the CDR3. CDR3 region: CASSYFSLYTGELFF. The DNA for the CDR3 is TGTGCCAGCAGTTACTTCTCTCTTTACACCGGGGAGCTGTTTTTT.

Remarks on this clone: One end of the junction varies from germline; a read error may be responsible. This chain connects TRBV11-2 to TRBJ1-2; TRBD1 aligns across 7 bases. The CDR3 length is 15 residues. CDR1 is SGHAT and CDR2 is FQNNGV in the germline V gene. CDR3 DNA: TGTGCCAGCAGCTTAGCGACAGGGTTAAACTATGGCTACATCTTC. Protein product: CASSLATGLNYGYIF.

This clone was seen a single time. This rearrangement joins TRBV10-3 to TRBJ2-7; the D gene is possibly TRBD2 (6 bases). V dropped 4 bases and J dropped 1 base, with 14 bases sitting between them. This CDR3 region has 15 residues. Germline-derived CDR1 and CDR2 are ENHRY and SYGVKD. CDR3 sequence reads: CAISGRTGASYEQYF. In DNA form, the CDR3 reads TGTGCCATCAGTGGTAGGACGGGAGCTTCCTACGAGCAGTACTTC.

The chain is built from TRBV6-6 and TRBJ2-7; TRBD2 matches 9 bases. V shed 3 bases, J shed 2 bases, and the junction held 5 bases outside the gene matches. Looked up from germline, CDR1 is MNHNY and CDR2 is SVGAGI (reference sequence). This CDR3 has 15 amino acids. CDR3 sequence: CASSYLASGTYEQYF. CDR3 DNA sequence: TGTGCCAGCAGTTATTTGGCTAGCGGGACCTACGAGCAGTACTTC.